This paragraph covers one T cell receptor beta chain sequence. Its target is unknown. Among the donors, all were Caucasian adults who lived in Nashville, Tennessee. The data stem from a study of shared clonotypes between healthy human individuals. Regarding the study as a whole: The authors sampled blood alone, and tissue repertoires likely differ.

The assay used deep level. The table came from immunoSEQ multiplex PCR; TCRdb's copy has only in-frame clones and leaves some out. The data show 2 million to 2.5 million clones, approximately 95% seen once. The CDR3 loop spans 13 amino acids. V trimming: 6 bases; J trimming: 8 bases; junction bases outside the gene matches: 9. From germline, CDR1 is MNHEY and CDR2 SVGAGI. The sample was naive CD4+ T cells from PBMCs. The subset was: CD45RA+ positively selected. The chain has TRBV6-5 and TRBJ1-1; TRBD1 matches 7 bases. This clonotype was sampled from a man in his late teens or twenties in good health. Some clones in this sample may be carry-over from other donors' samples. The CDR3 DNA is TGTGCCAGCAGACTTACAGGGGTATTCGAAGCTTTCTTT. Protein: CASRLTGVFEAFF.